A selection of T cell receptor beta chains follows, all from one sample in a study of shared clonotypes between healthy human individuals. Generated by immunoSEQ multiplex PCR, the TCRdb table keeps only in-frame clones and is missing some. The table lists about half a million clones, around 85% of them singletons. Material: PBMCs. All receptors derive from a woman aged 40 to 55 in good health. Some clones in this sample may be carry-over from other donors' samples. Both conserved end residues are trimmed from each CDR3.

V	CDR3
TRBV28	ASSRGGGVEF
TRBV28	ASSLPSVETQY
TRBV4-3	ASSPQVSLNEKLF
TRBV9	ASSVRPGTHYNEQF
TRBV9	ASSVDTLNQPQH
TRBV6-5	ASSSTGTSGSRELF
TRBV5-6	ASSLGLAGGSGDTQY
TRBV28	ASSFRWRSKY
TRBV27	ASPGRSNQPQH
TRBV28	ASSWPTSGRAYEQY
TRBV5-5	ASSLHGEQF
TRBV4-2	ASSRGEGSGNEKLF
TRBV14	ASSTPGRGYGYT
TRBV28	ASSMPGSSYEQY
TRBV28	ASRSSGTYTEAF
TRBV2	ASSVPSGYNEQF
TRBV28	ASSLAGQLSGNEKLF
TRBV6-5	ASRNPSGVNTEAF
TRBV4-1	ASSSGYLAKNIQY
TRBV4-3	ASSQESGANTGELF
TRBV5-1	ASSPEGEGLF
TRBV4-1	ASSQGQRDNQPQH
TRBV4-1	ASSQEAPTTYNEQF
TRBV10-3	AIRSSAINTGELF
TRBV29-1	SVGTGVGNQPQH
TRBV30	AGRQAGANVLT
TRBV27	ASWDSGYEQY